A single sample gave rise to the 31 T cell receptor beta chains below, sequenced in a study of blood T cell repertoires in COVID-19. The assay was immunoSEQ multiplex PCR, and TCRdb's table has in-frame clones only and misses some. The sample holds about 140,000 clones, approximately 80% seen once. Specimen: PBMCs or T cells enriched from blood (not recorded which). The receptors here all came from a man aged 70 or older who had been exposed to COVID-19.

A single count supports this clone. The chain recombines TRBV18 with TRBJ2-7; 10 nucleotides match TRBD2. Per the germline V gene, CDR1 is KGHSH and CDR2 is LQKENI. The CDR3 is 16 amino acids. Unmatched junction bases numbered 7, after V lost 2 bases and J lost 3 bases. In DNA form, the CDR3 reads TGTGCCAGCTCACCAGAACTAGCGGGGCTAGTCTACGAGCAGTACTTC. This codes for CASSPELAGLVYEQYF.

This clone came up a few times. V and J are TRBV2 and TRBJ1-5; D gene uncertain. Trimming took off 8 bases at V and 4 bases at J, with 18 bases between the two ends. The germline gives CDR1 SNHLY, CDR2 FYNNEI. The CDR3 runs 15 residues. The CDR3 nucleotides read TGTGCCAGCCTCGGACCGCCAGGAGGGAATCAGCCCCAGCATTTT. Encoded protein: CASLGPPGGNQPQHF.

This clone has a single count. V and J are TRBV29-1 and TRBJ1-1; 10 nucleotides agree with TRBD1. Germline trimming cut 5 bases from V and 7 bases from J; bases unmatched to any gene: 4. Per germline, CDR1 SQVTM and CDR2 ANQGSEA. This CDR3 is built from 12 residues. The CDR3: CSVFDRGHEAFF. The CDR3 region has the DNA TGCAGCGTTTTCGACAGGGGGCATGAAGCTTTCTTT.

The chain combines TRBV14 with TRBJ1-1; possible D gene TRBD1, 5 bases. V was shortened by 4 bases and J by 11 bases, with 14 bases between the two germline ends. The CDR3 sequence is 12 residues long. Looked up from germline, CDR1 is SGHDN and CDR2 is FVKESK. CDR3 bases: TGTGCCAGCAGCCCGGGACTTCGCCAGGCTTTCTTT. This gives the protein CASSPGLRQAFF.

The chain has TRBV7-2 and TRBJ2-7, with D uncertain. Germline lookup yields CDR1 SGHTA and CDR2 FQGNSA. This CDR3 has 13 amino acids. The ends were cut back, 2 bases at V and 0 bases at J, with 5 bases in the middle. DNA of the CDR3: TGTGCCAGCAGCTTAACTTCCTCCTACGAGCAGTACTTC. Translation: CASSLTSSYEQYF. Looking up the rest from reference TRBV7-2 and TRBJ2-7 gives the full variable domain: GAGVSQSPSNKVTEKGKDVELRCDPISGHTALYWYRQSLGQGLEFLIYFQGNSAPDKSGLPSDRFSAERTGGSVSTLTIQRTQQEDSAVYLCASSLTSSYEQYFGPGTRLTVT.

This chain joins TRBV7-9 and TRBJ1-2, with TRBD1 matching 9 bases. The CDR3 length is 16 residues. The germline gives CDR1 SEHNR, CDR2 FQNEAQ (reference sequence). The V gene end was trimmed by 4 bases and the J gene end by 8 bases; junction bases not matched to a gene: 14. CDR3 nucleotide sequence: TGTGCCAGCAGCTCGACGCCCGGGACAGGGCCTAAGGGCTACACCTTC. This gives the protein CASSSTPGTGPKGYTF.

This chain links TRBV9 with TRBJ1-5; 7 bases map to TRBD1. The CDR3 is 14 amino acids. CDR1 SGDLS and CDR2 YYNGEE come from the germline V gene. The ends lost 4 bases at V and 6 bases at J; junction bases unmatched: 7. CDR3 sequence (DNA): TGTGCCAGCAGCCGAGGGACAGTCGGTCAGCCCCAGCATTTT. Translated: CASSRGTVGQPQHF.

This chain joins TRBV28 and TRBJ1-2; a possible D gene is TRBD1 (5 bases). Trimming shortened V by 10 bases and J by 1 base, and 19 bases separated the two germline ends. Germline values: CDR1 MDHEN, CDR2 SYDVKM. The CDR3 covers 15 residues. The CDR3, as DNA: TGTGCCACCCTCTCGTGGGGGGGTTTTAACTATGGCTACACCTTC. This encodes CATLSWGGFNYGYTF.

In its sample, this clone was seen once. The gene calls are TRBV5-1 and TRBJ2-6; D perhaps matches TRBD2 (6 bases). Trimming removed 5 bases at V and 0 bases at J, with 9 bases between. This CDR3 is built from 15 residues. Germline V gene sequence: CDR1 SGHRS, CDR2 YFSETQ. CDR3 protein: CASSVGGSGANVLTF. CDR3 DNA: TGCGCCAGCAGTGTCGGGGGCTCTGGGGCCAACGTCCTGACTTTC.

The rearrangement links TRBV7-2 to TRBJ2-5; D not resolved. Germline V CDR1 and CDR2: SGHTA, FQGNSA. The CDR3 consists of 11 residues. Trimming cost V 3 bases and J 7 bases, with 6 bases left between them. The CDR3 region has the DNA TGTGCCAGCAGCTTTATGAGGACCCAGTACTTC. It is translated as CASSFMRTQYF.

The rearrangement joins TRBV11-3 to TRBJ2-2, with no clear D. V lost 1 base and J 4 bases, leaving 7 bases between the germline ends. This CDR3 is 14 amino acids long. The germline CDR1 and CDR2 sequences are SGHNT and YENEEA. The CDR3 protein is CASSLGHGTGELFF. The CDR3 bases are TGTGCCAGCAGCTTAGGACATGGCACCGGGGAGCTGTTTTTT.

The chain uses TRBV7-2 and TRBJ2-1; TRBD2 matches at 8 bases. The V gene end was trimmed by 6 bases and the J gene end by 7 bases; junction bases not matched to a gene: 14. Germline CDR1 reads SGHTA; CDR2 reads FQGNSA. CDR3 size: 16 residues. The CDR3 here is CASRLGGGTRSNEQFF. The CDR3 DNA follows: TGTGCCAGCAGATTGGGGGGCGGGACTAGGTCGAATGAGCAGTTCTTC. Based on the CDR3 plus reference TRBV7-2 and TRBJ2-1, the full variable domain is GAGVSQSPSNKVTEKGKDVELRCDPISGHTALYWYRQSLGQGLEFLIYFQGNSAPDKSGLPSDRFSAERTGGSVSTLTIQRTQQEDSAVYLCASRLGGGTRSNEQFFGPGTRLTVL.

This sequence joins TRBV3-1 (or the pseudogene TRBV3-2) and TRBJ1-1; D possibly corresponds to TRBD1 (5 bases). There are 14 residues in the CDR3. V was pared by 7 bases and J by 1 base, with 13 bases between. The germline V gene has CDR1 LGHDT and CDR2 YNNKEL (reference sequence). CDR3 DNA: TGTGCCAGCACCGACGCGACAGAGAACACTGAAGCTTTCTTT. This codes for CASTDATENTEAFF.

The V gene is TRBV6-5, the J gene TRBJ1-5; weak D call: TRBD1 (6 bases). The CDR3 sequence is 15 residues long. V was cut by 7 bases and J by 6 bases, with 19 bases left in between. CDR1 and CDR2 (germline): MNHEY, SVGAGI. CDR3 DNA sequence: TGTGCCAGCACCTCGATGGGGGCACAGAGTCAGCCCCAGCATTTT. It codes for CASTSMGAQSQPQHF.

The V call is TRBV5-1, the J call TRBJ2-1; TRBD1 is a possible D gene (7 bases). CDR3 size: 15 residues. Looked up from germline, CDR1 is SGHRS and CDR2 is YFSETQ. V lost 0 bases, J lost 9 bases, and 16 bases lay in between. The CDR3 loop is CASSLGQGGSSEQFF. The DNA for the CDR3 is TGCGCCAGCAGCTTGGGGCAGGGGGGATCGAGTGAGCAGTTCTTC.

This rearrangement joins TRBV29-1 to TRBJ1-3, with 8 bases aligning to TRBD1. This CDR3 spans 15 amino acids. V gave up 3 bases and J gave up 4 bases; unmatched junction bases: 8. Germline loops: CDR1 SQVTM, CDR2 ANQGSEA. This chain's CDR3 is CSVDSLAGGGNTIYF. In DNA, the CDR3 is TGCAGCGTTGATAGTTTGGCAGGGGGCGGAAACACCATATATTTT.

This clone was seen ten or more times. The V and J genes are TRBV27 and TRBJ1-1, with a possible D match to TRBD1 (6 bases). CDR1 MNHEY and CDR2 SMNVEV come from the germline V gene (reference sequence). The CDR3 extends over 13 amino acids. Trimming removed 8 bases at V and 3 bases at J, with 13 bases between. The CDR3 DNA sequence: TGTGCCAGCGGATACAGGGAAGACACTGAAGCTTTCTTT. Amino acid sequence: CASGYREDTEAFF.

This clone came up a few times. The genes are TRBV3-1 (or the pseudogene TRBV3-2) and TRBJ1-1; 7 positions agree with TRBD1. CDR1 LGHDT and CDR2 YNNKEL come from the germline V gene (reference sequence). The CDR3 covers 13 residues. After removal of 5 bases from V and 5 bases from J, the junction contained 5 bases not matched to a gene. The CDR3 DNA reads TGTGCCAGCAGCACGACAGGGATGACTGAAGCTTTCTTT. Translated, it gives CASSTTGMTEAFF.

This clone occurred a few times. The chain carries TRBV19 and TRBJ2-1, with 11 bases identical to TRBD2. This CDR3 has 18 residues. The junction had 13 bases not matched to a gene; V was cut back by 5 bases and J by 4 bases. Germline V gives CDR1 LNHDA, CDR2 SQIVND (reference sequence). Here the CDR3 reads CASSSRTSGSFQYNEQFF. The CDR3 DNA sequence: TGTGCCAGTAGTTCCCGCACTAGCGGGAGTTTCCAGTACAATGAGCAGTTCTTC.

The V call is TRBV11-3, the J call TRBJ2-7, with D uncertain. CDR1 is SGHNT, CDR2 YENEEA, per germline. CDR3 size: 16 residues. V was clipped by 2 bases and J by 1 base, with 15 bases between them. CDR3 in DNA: TGTGCCAGCAGCTTACTCACATGGGCGAGTTCCTACGAGCAGTACTTC. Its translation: CASSLLTWASSYEQYF.

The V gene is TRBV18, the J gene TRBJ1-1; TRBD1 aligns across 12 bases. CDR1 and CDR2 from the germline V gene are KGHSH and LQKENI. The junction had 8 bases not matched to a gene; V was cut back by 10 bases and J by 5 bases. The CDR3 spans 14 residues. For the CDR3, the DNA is TGTGCCATAGGGACAGGGGGCGCCGGTACTGAAGCTTTCTTT. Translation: CAIGTGGAGTEAFF.

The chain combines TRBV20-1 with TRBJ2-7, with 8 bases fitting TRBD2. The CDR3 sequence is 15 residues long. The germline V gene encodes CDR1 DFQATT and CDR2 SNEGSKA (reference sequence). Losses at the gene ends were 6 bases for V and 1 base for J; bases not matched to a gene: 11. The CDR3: CSASSSGRASYEQYF. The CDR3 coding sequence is TGCAGTGCAAGTTCGTCCGGGAGGGCTTCCTACGAGCAGTACTTC.

The DNA of the CDR3 is TGTGCCAGCAGCGTAGGACAGGGGCCCTACTACGAGCAGTACTTC. Amino acid sequence: CASSVGQGPYYEQYF. The J gene is TRBJ2-7, the V gene TRBV9, with 8 bases that match TRBD1. Looked up from germline, CDR1 is SGDLS and CDR2 is YYNGEE. The length of the CDR3 is 15 residues. J gave up 3 bases and V 0 bases, and 5 bases lay outside the gene matches.

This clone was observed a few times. The CDR3 reads CASSLGGTGVYNSPLHF. CDR3 sequence (DNA): TGTGCCAGCAGCTTGGGCGGGACAGGGGTCTATAATTCACCCCTCCACTTT. V and J are TRBV5-4 and TRBJ1-6; 10 bases line up with TRBD1. Germline V gene lookup returns CDR1 SGHNT and CDR2 YYREEE (reference sequence). CDR3 size: 17 residues. The V and J ends lost 0 bases and 3 bases, in that order; junction bases with no gene match: 3.

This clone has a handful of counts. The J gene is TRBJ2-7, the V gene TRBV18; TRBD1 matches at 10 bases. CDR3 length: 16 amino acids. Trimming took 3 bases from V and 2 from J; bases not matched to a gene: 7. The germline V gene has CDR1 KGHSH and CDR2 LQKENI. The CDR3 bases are TGTGCCAGCTCACCTCCGGACAGGGGGAGGACCTACGAGCAGTACTTC. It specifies CASSPPDRGRTYEQYF.

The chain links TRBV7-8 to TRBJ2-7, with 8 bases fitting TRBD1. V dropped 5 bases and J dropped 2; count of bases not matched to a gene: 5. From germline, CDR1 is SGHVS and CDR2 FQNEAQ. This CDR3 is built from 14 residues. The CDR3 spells CASSLDRATYEQYF. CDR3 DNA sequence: TGTGCCAGCAGCCTGGACAGGGCTACCTACGAGCAGTACTTC.

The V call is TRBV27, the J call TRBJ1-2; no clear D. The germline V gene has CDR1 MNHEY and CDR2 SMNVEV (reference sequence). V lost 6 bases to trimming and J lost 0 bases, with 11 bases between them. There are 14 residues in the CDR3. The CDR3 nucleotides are TGTGCCAGCAGGTCGCCAGTTTCTAACTATGGCTACACCTTC. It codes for CASRSPVSNYGYTF.

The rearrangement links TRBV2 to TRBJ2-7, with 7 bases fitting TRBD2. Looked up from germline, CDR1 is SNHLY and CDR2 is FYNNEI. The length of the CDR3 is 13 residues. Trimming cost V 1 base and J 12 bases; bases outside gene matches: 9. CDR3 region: CASSEEYRGVGYF. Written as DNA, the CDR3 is TGTGCCAGCAGTGAAGAGTATCGGGGGGTGGGGTACTTC.

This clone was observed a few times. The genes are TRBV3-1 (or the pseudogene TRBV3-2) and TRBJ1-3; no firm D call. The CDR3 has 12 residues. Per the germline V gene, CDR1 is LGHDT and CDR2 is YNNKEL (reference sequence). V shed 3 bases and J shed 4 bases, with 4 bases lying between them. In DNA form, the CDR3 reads TGTGCCAGCAGCCACGAGGGAAACACCATATATTTT. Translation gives CASSHEGNTIYF.

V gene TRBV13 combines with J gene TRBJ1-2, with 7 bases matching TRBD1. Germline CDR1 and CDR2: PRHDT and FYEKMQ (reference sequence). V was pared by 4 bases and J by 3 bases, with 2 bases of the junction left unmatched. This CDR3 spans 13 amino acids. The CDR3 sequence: CASSSGTDYGYTF. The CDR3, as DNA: TGTGCCAGCAGCTCAGGGACAGACTATGGCTACACCTTC.

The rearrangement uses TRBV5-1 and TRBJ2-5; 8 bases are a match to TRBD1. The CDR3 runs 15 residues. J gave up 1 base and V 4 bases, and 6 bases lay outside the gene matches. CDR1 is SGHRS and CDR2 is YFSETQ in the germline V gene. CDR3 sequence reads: CASSDGQGPQETQYF. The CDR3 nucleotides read TGCGCCAGCAGCGACGGACAGGGTCCCCAAGAGACCCAGTACTTC. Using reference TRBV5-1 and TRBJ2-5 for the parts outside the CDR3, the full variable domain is KAGVTQTPRYLIKTRGQQVTLSCSPISGHRSVSWYQQTPGQGLQFLFEYFSETQRNKGNFPGRFSGRQFSNSRSEMNVSTLELGDSALYLCASSDGQGPQETQYFGPGTRLLVL.